Sequencing of this T cell receptor beta chain was carried out in a study of T cells after yellow fever vaccination. Study-level results: Although the secondary response was weaker, it peaked faster, at day 5 versus 15. Clones from primary vaccination mostly reappeared after the booster (less than 98% CD4, approximately 88% CD8).

A universal primer site and UMIs were added as TCR cDNA was made by 5'RACE template switching. MiXCR, run by TCRdb on the 5' RACE reads, gives a single entry per CDR3 protein. The sample consists of about 73,000 distinct CDR3 sequences, around 7.7% of them appearing once. This clonotype occurred a few times. Its cognate antigen is unknown. With 6 bases clipped from V and 6 bases from J, the junction kept 10 bases outside the gene matches. The CDR3 totals 15 residues. This chain links TRBV12-3 or TRBV12-4 with TRBJ2-7; TRBD2 aligns across 11 bases. This sequence originates from a man aged 25 to 45 who received the YFV17D yellow fever vaccine. Specimen: CD8+ T cells sorted from PBMCs, collected on the day of the yellow fever booster vaccination. CDR3 nucleotides: TGTGCCAGCAGCCCCTTAGCGGGAGGGCCAGGCGAGCAGTACTTC. Its protein is CASSPLAGGPGEQYF.